This T cell receptor beta chain was obtained from a study of response to subunit inactivated influenza vaccine. Findings and limits, study-wide: Authors suggested that a seasonal influenza vaccination recruits few new T cells each time.

This clonotype has a handful of counts. Its antigen is currently unknown. Germline CDR1 and CDR2: DFQATT and SNEGSKA (reference sequence). The J segment lost 5 bases and the V segment lost 3 bases, leaving 12 bases of the junction unmatched. The CDR3 contains 15 residues. Each CDR3 protein is one row after TCRdb ran MiXCR on the RT-PCR reads. The sample lists about 570,000 distinct CDR3 sequences, about 11% occurring once. This same sample was also part of a study on T cells expressing NK-cell markers. That paper notes: Synthesis of TCR beta cDNA relied on 5'RACE template switching carrying UMIs.

Material: PBMCs from blood, obtained on the day of vaccination. This chain connects TRBV20-1 to TRBJ2-5, with 7 positions matching TRBD2. The source is a man aged 50 to 59 who received an inactivated influenza vaccine. Here the CDR3 reads CSASSRGGSLETQYF. CDR3 bases: TGCAGTGCTAGTAGTCGGGGCGGGAGCTTGGAGACCCAGTACTTC.